One and the same sample provided the 28 T cell receptor beta chains below, sequenced in a study of T cells in Graves' hyperthyroidism and ophthalmopathy. Regions amplified from RNA transcripts were the TCR beta CDR3 regions. A first-round RT-PCR of the TCR CDR3 used the HTBI primer set. TCRdb passed the multiplex PCR reads through MiXCR, listing each CDR3 protein once. The repertoire holds more than 300,000 distinct CDR3 sequences, over 11% seen once, with around 23% in the top ten. The source material was blood. The receptors shown here come from a young woman with Graves' hyperthyroidism.

This clonotype came up many times. The chain combines TRBV20-1 with TRBJ1-1, with 8 bases fitting TRBD1. V lost 7 bases and J lost 1; bases outside the gene matches: 5. Germline V gene data show CDR1 as DFQATT and CDR2 as SNEGSKA (reference sequence). This CDR3 is 13 amino acids long. This CDR3 reads CSVLQGANTEAFF. CDR3 sequence (DNA): TGCAGTGTTTTGCAGGGGGCGAACACTGAAGCTTTCTTT.

The chain combines TRBV7-2 with TRBJ1-5; 11 bases map to TRBD1. The CDR3 sequence is 15 residues long. The V and J ends lost 4 bases and 5 bases, in that order; junction bases with no gene match: 4. Germline V lookup: CDR1 SGHTA, CDR2 FQGNSA. The CDR3 nucleotides are TGTGCCAGCAGCTCCGGACAGGGGGCACATCAGCCCCAGCATTTT. It yields the protein CASSSGQGAHQPQHF. The whole variable domain, remainder taken from reference TRBV7-2 and TRBJ1-5, is GAGVSQSPSNKVTEKGKDVELRCDPISGHTALYWYRQSLGQGLEFLIYFQGNSAPDKSGLPSDRFSAERTGGSVSTLTIQRTQQEDSAVYLCASSSGQGAHQPQHFGDGTRLSIL.

This clonotype turned up a few times. J is TRBJ1-2 and V is TRBV2, with TRBD1 matching 9 bases. After removal of 7 bases from V and 8 bases from J, the junction contained 11 bases not matched to a gene. Germline CDR1 reads SNHLY; CDR2 reads FYNNEI. This CDR3 region has 14 residues. Written as DNA, the CDR3 is TGTGCCAGCACGTTGATGGGACAGGGCAACGGCTACACCTTC. This encodes CASTLMGQGNGYTF.

To note about this clonotype: One junction end does not reproduce the germline sequence, and a read error may be involved. The chain employs TRBV28 and TRBJ1-5, with D uncertain. Germline CDR1 and CDR2: MDHEN and SYDVKM. This CDR3 has 15 amino acids. The CDR3: CASSIPGISNQPQDF. As DNA, the CDR3 is TGTGCCAGCAGTATACCGGGGATAAGCAATCAGCCCCAGGATTTT. The full variable domain, in which reference TRBV28 and TRBJ1-5 provide the parts outside the CDR3, is DVKVTQSSRYLVKRTGEKVFLECVQDMDHENMFWYRQDPGLGLRLIYFSYDVKMKEKGDIPEGYSVSREKKERFSLILESASTNQTSMYLCASSIPGISNQPQDFGDGTRLSIL.

The rearrangement links TRBV12-3 or TRBV12-4 to TRBJ1-2; TRBD1 matches 9 bases. V lost 5 bases to trimming and J lost 4 bases; unmatched junction nucleotides: 5. This CDR3 is 14 amino acids long. The CDR3 loop reads CASSRQGGSYGYTF. In DNA form, the CDR3 reads TGTGCCAGCAGTCGACAGGGGGGGAGCTATGGCTACACCTTC.

Ten or more counts support this clonotype. The chain is built from TRBV11-2 and TRBJ2-1; D gene uncertain. Between the trimmed V and J ends, which lost 1 base and 4 bases, there was a span of 17 bases. CDR3 length: 17 amino acids. Per germline, CDR1 SGHAT and CDR2 FQNNGV. In DNA form, the CDR3 reads TGTGCCAGCAGCTTAGTGGGTAGCCTATCGGCGTACAATGAGCAGTTCTTC. It encodes CASSLVGSLSAYNEQFF.

This clonotype has ten or more counts. The gene calls are TRBV7-6 and TRBJ1-1; a possible D gene is TRBD1 (6 bases). CDR3 length: 15 residues. The V gene's germline CDR1 is SGHVS and CDR2 FNYEAQ. The V end was cut by 5 bases, the J end by 4 bases, with 17 bases between. The CDR3 sequence is CASSRGDFDSTEAFF. In DNA form, the CDR3 reads TGTGCCAGCAGCAGGGGGGATTTCGATTCCACTGAAGCTTTCTTT.

This clonotype occurred many times. The chain joins TRBV11-2 to TRBJ2-5; tentatively, D is TRBD2 (6 bases). This CDR3 region has 14 residues. Germline V CDR1 and CDR2: SGHAT, FQNNGV. With 0 bases removed from V and 7 bases from J, the gap between germline ends came to 12 bases. The CDR3 nucleotides are TGTGCCAGCAGCTTAGAAGGAGGGGTTGGGACCCAGTACTTC. Its protein product is CASSLEGGVGTQYF. Based on the CDR3 plus reference TRBV11-2 and TRBJ2-5, the full variable domain is EAGVAQSPRYKIIEKRQSVAFWCNPISGHATLYWYQQILGQGPKLLIQFQNNGVVDDSQLPKDRFSAERLKGVDSTLKIQPAKLEDSAVYLCASSLEGGVGTQYFGPGTRLLVL.

The chain recombines TRBV29-1 with TRBJ2-2; D possibly uses TRBD1 or TRBD2 (7 bases each). V lost 4 bases to trimming and J lost 7 bases, with 16 bases between them. The germline V gene encodes CDR1 SQVTM and CDR2 ANQGSEA. This CDR3 is built from 14 residues. The CDR3 DNA is TGCAGCGTTGGGGAGGGGGCGCCTGGCGGGGAGCTGTTTTTT. The encoded protein is CSVGEGAPGGELFF.

This clonotype has more than one count but fewer than ten. The rearrangement joins TRBV27 to TRBJ1-5; D not certain. Between the trimmed V and J ends, which lost 6 bases and 1 base, there was a span of 13 bases. Looked up from germline, CDR1 is MNHEY and CDR2 is SMNVEV (reference sequence). The CDR3 runs 15 residues. This CDR3 is CASRPYSGSNQPQHF. The CDR3 DNA reads as TGTGCCAGCAGACCATATTCGGGCAGCAATCAGCCCCAGCATTTT.

In this sample, this clonotype turned up many times. The rearrangement links TRBV27 to TRBJ1-5; D is uncertain. Germline V gene data show CDR1 as MNHEY and CDR2 as SMNVEV (reference sequence). The CDR3 is 8 amino acids. CDR3 protein: CCNQPQHF. In DNA, the CDR3 is TGTTGCAATCAGCCCCAGCATTTT.

This clonotype was observed many times. The V call is TRBV29-1, the J call TRBJ2-1; the match to TRBD2 covers 7 bases. Trimming cost V 4 bases and J 1 base; bases outside gene matches: 10. The germline V gene has CDR1 SQVTM and CDR2 ANQGSEA. This CDR3 contains 16 residues. The CDR3: CSVGGKRERSYNEQFF. CDR3 coding DNA: TGCAGCGTTGGGGGGAAGCGGGAACGGTCCTACAATGAGCAGTTCTTC.

This clonotype was counted only a few times. V is TRBV28 and J is TRBJ2-3; 15 nucleotides match TRBD2. V shed 5 bases and J 8 bases; nucleotides not matched to a gene: 5. This CDR3 spans 15 amino acids. Germline V gives CDR1 MDHEN, CDR2 SYDVKM. The DNA for the CDR3 is TGTGCCAGCAGTCTACGGGGACTAGCGGGAGGTACGCAGTATTTT. This gives the protein CASSLRGLAGGTQYF.

This clonotype was observed a handful of times. This chain links TRBV6-2 or TRBV6-3 with TRBJ2-1; D assignment may be TRBD1 or TRBD2 (5 bases each). V was trimmed by 5 bases and J by 2 bases, leaving 13 bases between them. This CDR3 region has 15 residues. Germline lookup yields CDR1 MNHEY and CDR2 SVGEGT. Here the CDR3 reads CASSAGQGAYNEQFF. The DNA for the CDR3 is TGTGCCAGCAGTGCCGGGCAGGGAGCCTACAATGAGCAGTTCTTC.

This clonotype was counted ten times or more. J is TRBJ2-1 and V is TRBV12-3 or TRBV12-4, with D possibly TRBD2 on 6 matching bases. Trimming stripped 6 bases from V and 9 bases from J, with 18 bases between. The CDR3 loop spans 14 amino acids. The CDR3 DNA sequence: TGTGCCAGCAGCTCCACAAGGAGGGCAGTTGAGCAGTTCTTC. Encoded protein: CASSSTRRAVEQFF.

At least ten counts were recorded for this clonotype. This chain connects TRBV7-9 to TRBJ1-1; unclear D gene. The V end was cut by 2 bases, the J end by 11 bases, with 9 bases between. The CDR3 consists of 11 residues. The germline CDR1 and CDR2 sequences are SEHNR and FQNEAQ (reference sequence). The CDR3 loop is CASSLRARAFF. The CDR3 bases are TGTGCCAGCAGCTTAAGGGCGCGGGCTTTCTTT.

In the case of this clonotype: One end of the junction does not line up with germline, which may come from a read error. V and J are TRBV20-1 and TRBJ1-1; the D is unclear. The CDR3 contains 12 residues. Germline CDR1 reads DFQATT; CDR2 reads SNEGSKA (reference sequence). The CDR3 sequence is CSGTTMNIEAFF. CDR3 coding DNA: TGCAGTGGGACCACCATGAACATTGAAGCTTTCTTT.

This clonotype is a singleton in its sample. The rearrangement links TRBV13 to TRBJ1-4; D gene ambiguous. Trimming removed 10 bases from V and 3 bases from J, with 18 bases in between. The CDR3 extends over 15 amino acids. CDR1 and CDR2 from the germline V gene are PRHDT and FYEKMQ (reference sequence). Written as DNA, the CDR3 is TGTGCCATCAGAGAATGGGGAGGTCCTAATGAAAAACTGTTTTTT. Residues: CAIREWGGPNEKLFF.

This clonotype was recorded many times. The gene calls are TRBV9 and TRBJ2-5; TRBD2 agrees at 9 bases. The CDR3 is made up of 16 amino acids. Unmatched junction bases numbered 11, after V lost 5 bases and J lost 3 bases. The germline V gene encodes CDR1 SGDLS and CDR2 YYNGEE. The CDR3 here is CASSAAQGLAEETQYF. CDR3 DNA sequence: TGTGCCAGCAGTGCTGCCCAGGGACTAGCAGAAGAGACCCAGTACTTC.

This clonotype was seen a few times. The J gene is TRBJ2-2, the V gene TRBV7-8; 8 nucleotides match TRBD2. Losses at the gene ends were 4 bases for V and 5 bases for J; bases not matched to a gene: 9. CDR3 length: 16 amino acids. The germline V gene encodes CDR1 SGHVS and CDR2 FQNEAQ. CDR3 sequence: CASSSPPGLVTGELFF. In nucleotides, the CDR3 is TGTGCCAGCAGCTCCCCGCCGGGACTAGTAACCGGGGAGCTGTTTTTT.

This clonotype was counted ten times or more. This chain links TRBV24-1 with TRBJ2-5, with a tentative D call TRBD2 (5 bases). This CDR3 comprises 13 residues. Germline CDR1 and CDR2: KGHDR and SFDVKD. The germline V and J ends were trimmed by 6 bases and 5 bases, with 12 bases remaining between them. The CDR3, as DNA: TGTGCCACCAGTCTAGGCGGCGGGGAGACCCAGTACTTC. Protein: CATSLGGGETQYF.

This clonotype showed up just a few times. This may arise from a read error, as a much more abundant clone is one base away. The chain couples TRBV12-3 or TRBV12-4 to TRBJ1-1; D not certain. The CDR3 contains 14 residues. For the CDR3, the DNA is TGTGCCAGCAGTTTTTCAGATATGAACACTGAAGCTCTCTTT. Amino acids: CASSFSDMNTEALF.

This clonotype was detected ten times or more. The CDR3 here is CASSLSGSYTDTQYF. CDR3 nucleotide sequence: TGTGCCAGCAGTTTAAGCGGGAGCTACACAGATACGCAGTATTTT. The chain couples TRBV28 to TRBJ2-3, with 8 bases fitting TRBD2. Trimming cost V 2 bases and J 2 bases; bases outside gene matches: 3. The CDR3 is made up of 15 amino acids. Germline V lookup: CDR1 MDHEN, CDR2 SYDVKM.

This clonotype was counted many times. V gene TRBV28 combines with J gene TRBJ1-2; D is ambiguous. The CDR3 extends over 13 amino acids. Trimming removed 8 bases at V and 1 base at J, with 11 bases between. CDR1 is MDHEN and CDR2 is SYDVKM in the germline V gene. CDR3 region: CASYNQDNYGYTF. CDR3 nucleotides: TGTGCCAGCTATAATCAAGATAACTATGGCTACACCTTC.

This clonotype was observed at least ten times. The chain uses TRBV20-1 and TRBJ2-7, with D unclear. V gave up 0 bases and J gave up 1 base, with 13 bases separating them. The CDR3 sequence is 15 residues long. Per the germline V gene, CDR1 is DFQATT and CDR2 is SNEGSKA (reference sequence). The CDR3: CSARDPPELSYEQYF. The CDR3 bases are TGCAGTGCTAGAGATCCTCCGGAGCTGTCCTACGAGCAGTACTTC.

The sample holds many counts of this clonotype. This chain links TRBV29-1 with TRBJ2-1; TRBD1 agrees at 7 bases. Germline CDR1 SQVTM, CDR2 ANQGSEA. The CDR3 totals 15 residues. With V trimmed by 1 base and J by 8 bases, 11 bases remained unmatched. CDR3 DNA sequence: TGCAGCGTTGAAGGTAGCCGGGACAGACACGATGAGCAGTTCTTC. Protein product: CSVEGSRDRHDEQFF.

This rearrangement joins TRBV5-1 to TRBJ1-4; unclear D gene. V shed 4 bases and J shed 4 bases, with 11 bases lying between them. The germline V gene has CDR1 SGHRS and CDR2 YFSETQ. CDR3 length: 14 residues. In nucleotides, the CDR3 is TGCGCCAGCAGCATGGACGGCTTTAATGAAAAACTGTTTTTT. The encoded protein is CASSMDGFNEKLFF.

V and J are TRBV3-1 and TRBJ2-5, with TRBD2 identical over 12 bases. This CDR3 has 17 amino acids. J gave up 0 bases and V 5 bases, and 7 bases lay outside the gene matches. Germline lookup yields CDR1 LGHDT and CDR2 YNNKEL (reference sequence). The CDR3 reads CASSARTSGAYQETQYF. CDR3 nucleotide sequence: TGTGCCAGCAGCGCTCGGACTAGCGGGGCGTACCAAGAGACCCAGTACTTC.